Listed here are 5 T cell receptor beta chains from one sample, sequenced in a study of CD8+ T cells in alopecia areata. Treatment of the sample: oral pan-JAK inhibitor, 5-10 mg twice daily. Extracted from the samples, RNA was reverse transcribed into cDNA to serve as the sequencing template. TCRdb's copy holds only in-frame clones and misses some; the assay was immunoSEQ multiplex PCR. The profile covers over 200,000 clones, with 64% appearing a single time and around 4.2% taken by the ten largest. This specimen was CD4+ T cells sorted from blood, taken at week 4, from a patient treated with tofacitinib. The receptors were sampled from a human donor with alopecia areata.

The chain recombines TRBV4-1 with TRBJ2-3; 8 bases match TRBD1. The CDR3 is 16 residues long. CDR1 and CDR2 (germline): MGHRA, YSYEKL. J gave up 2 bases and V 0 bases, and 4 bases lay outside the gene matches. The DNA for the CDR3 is TGCGCCAGCAGCCAAGAAACAGGGGGAGACACAGATACGCAGTATTTT. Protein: CASSQETGGDTDTQYF.

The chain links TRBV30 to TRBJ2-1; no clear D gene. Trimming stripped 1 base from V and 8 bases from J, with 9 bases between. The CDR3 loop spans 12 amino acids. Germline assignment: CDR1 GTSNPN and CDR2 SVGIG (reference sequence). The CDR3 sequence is CAWSGLLHEQFF. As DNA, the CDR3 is TGTGCCTGGAGTGGCCTCTTACATGAGCAGTTCTTC.

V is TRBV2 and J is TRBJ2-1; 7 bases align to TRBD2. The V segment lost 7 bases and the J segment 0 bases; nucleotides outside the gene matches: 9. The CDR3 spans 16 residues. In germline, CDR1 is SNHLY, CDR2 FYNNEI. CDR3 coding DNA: TGTGCCAGCAATCGGAGAGCGGGGAGCTCCTACAATGAGCAGTTCTTC. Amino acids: CASNRRAGSSYNEQFF.

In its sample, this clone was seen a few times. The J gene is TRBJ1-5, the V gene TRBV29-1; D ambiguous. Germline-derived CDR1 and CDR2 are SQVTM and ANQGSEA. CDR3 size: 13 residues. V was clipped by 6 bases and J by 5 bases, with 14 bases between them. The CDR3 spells CSVAPGVDQPQHF. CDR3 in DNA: TGCAGCGTGGCCCCCGGGGTAGATCAGCCCCAGCATTTT.

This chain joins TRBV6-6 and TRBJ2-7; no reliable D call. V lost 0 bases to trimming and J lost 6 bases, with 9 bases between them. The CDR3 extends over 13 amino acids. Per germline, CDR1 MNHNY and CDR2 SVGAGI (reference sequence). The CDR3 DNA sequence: TGTGCCAGCAGTTACTCGAGGCAACGCGAGCAGTACTTC. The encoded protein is CASSYSRQREQYF.